This T cell receptor beta chain was found in a study of cytomegalovirus exposure and HLA in healthy donors. Study-wide context: T cells numbering about 179 million yielded 90 million to 140 million unique TCR beta sequences in an earlier analysis. Early released data comprised 80 million to 100 million unique TCRs from HLA-typed donors.

Worth noting for this clone: The antigen is not known.

Overall study findings and caveats: Later, an analysis showed that TCR beta chains associated with HLA were more clonally expanded than others that were equally common.

In the PCR, 60 Vbeta and 13 Jbeta primers were used. The assay was immunoSEQ multiplex PCR, and TCRdb's table has in-frame clones only and misses some. This sample has under 250,000 clones, with over 65% found just once. The sample taken for sequencing was PBMCs. This clonotype was obtained from a woman younger than 45 in good health and CMV-seronegative.

CDR3 sequence reads: CAFGHPPNSNQPQHF. For the CDR3, the DNA is TGTGCCTTTGGCCACCCCCCGAATAGCAATCAGCCCCAGCATTTT. This rearrangement joins TRBV30 to TRBJ1-5, with no clear D. Trimming cost V 7 bases and J 0 bases, with 16 bases left between them. Germline V gene sequence: CDR1 GTSNPN, CDR2 SVGIG (reference sequence). The CDR3 runs to 15 residues.